These 31 T cell receptor beta chains share one sample of origin, sequenced in a study of response to subunit inactivated influenza vaccine. TCRdb processed the RT-PCR reads anew with MiXCR; each CDR3 protein has one entry. The repertoire holds approximately 700,000 distinct CDR3 sequences, 15% to 18% seen once, with 9.5% to 13% in the top ten. This material consisted of PBMCs from blood, taken 11 to 12 days after vaccination. Receptors originate from a man over 45 who received an inactivated influenza vaccine.

This CDR3 reads CASSWRDRRFSNEQFF. The CDR3 DNA reads as TGCGCCAGCAGCTGGCGGGACAGGCGATTCTCCAATGAGCAGTTCTTC. This chain connects TRBV5-1 to TRBJ2-1; 8 nucleotides align to TRBD1. Trimming removed 3 bases from V and 6 bases from J; junction bases left unmatched: 11. The CDR3 is 16 residues long. Looked up from germline, CDR1 is SGHRS and CDR2 is YFSETQ. Full variable domain (outside the CDR3, taken from reference TRBV5-1 and TRBJ2-1): KAGVTQTPRYLIKTRGQQVTLSCSPISGHRSVSWYQQTPGQGLQFLFEYFSETQRNKGNFPGRFSGRQFSNSRSEMNVSTLELGDSALYLCASSWRDRRFSNEQFFGPGTRLTVL.

The CDR3, as DNA: TGTGCCAGCAGTTCACAAGGACAGGGTTTCAGCGAGCAGTACTTC. Protein: CASSSQGQGFSEQYF. This chain links TRBV28 with TRBJ2-7, with 8 bases that match TRBD1. From germline, CDR1 is MDHEN and CDR2 SYDVKM. This CDR3 has 15 amino acids. Unmatched junction bases numbered 11, after V lost 4 bases and J lost 6 bases.

The chain employs TRBV7-9 and TRBJ2-1; D possibly corresponds to TRBD2 (5 bases). CDR1 and CDR2 from the germline V gene are SEHNR and FQNEAQ (reference sequence). Trimming left V 0 bases short and J 8 bases short, with 8 bases between. This CDR3 region has 13 residues. For the CDR3, the DNA is TGTGCCAGCAGCTTAGCATTGAGGGATGAGCAGTTCTTC. Protein product: CASSLALRDEQFF.

In this sample, this clonotype turned up a few times. J is TRBJ1-2 and V is TRBV7-9; D gene unclear. The CDR3 loop spans 14 amino acids. Germline V CDR1 and CDR2: SEHNR, FQNEAQ (reference sequence). V was pared by 1 base and J by 5 bases, with 11 bases between. CDR3 nucleotide sequence: TGTGCCAGCAGCTTAGGGCAGCCTCTGTATGGCTACACCTTC. It translates to CASSLGQPLYGYTF.

This clonotype was picked up a small number of times. This sequence joins TRBV20-1 and TRBJ2-7; possible D gene TRBD2, 7 bases. V lost 7 bases and J lost 2, with 21 bases in between. Germline CDR1 reads DFQATT; CDR2 reads SNEGSKA (reference sequence). The CDR3 loop spans 15 amino acids. The CDR3 DNA reads as TGCAGTGTCAGGAGGGGGGGGGCGACTACCTACGAGCAGTACTTC. Translation gives CSVRRGGATTYEQYF.

V usage is TRBV12-3 or TRBV12-4 and J usage is TRBJ2-1; D is possibly TRBD1 (5 bases). This CDR3 has 14 amino acids. The V and J ends lost 1 base and 8 bases respectively, with 12 bases between them. CDR3 protein: CASSLVGSRDEQFF. The CDR3 DNA follows: TGTGCCAGCAGTTTAGTTGGTAGCAGGGATGAGCAGTTCTTC.

This clonotype came up a few times. The genes are TRBV29-1 and TRBJ1-1; D is unresolved. CDR1 is SQVTM, CDR2 ANQGSEA, per germline. This CDR3 has 13 residues. V was shortened by 4 bases and J by 5 bases, with 14 bases between the two germline ends. Here the CDR3 reads CSVGSLGLTEAFF. In DNA form, the CDR3 reads TGCAGCGTTGGTAGCCTCGGGTTGACTGAAGCTTTCTTT.

This clonotype was counted between two and nine times. V is TRBV28 and J is TRBJ1-5; 8 positions agree with TRBD1. The CDR3 runs to 18 residues. Germline V CDR1 and CDR2: MDHEN, SYDVKM. Trimming took 5 bases from V and 0 from J; bases not matched to a gene: 12. The CDR3 protein is CASSGPGQETYSNQPQHF. For the CDR3, the DNA is TGTGCCAGCAGTGGGCCGGGACAGGAGACGTATAGCAATCAGCCCCAGCATTTT. The full variable domain, completed using reference TRBV28 and TRBJ1-5, is DVKVTQSSRYLVKRTGEKVFLECVQDMDHENMFWYRQDPGLGLRLIYFSYDVKMKEKGDIPEGYSVSREKKERFSLILESASTNQTSMYLCASSGPGQETYSNQPQHFGDGTRLSIL.

This clonotype was detected a few times. The chain joins TRBV11-2 to TRBJ2-7; D call uncertain. Germline-derived CDR1 and CDR2 are SGHAT and FQNNGV. The CDR3 is 14 amino acids. With 5 bases removed from V and 1 base from J, the gap between germline ends came to 12 bases. CDR3 DNA sequence: TGTGCCAGCAGCGCTGCCCCGCAATCCTACGAGCAGTACTTC. Amino acids: CASSAAPQSYEQYF.

The chain uses TRBV4-2 and TRBJ1-4; D not resolved. Trimming removed 0 bases at V and 7 bases at J, with 9 bases between. The CDR3 has 14 amino acids. Germline V CDR1 and CDR2: LGHNA, YNFKEQ. The CDR3 sequence is CASSQDAFREKLFF. Written as DNA, the CDR3 is TGTGCCAGCAGCCAAGATGCCTTCCGTGAAAAACTGTTTTTT.

This clonotype came up a few times. V is TRBV27 and J is TRBJ2-1; D gene ambiguous. V shed 2 bases and J shed 5 bases, with 7 bases lying between them. The germline V gene has CDR1 MNHEY and CDR2 SMNVEV (reference sequence). The CDR3 length is 13 residues. The CDR3 region is CASSLSQDNEQFF. In DNA, the CDR3 is TGTGCCAGCAGTTTAAGTCAGGACAATGAGCAGTTCTTC.

This clonotype was counted only a few times. The gene calls are TRBV20-1 and TRBJ2-5; TRBD1 matches 8 bases. The CDR3 loop spans 12 amino acids. After removal of 6 bases from V and 3 bases from J, the junction contained 3 bases not matched to a gene. Germline lookup yields CDR1 DFQATT and CDR2 SNEGSKA (reference sequence). CDR3 sequence reads: CSATDREETQYF. In DNA form, the CDR3 reads TGCAGTGCAACGGACAGGGAAGAGACCCAGTACTTC.

The chain links TRBV20-1 to TRBJ1-1; no firm D call. The V and J ends lost 6 bases and 5 bases respectively, with 19 bases between them. Germline loops: CDR1 DFQATT, CDR2 SNEGSKA (reference sequence). The CDR3 is made up of 14 amino acids. CDR3 coding DNA: TGCAGTGCCTCGACTAACGGGTTAGGTACTGAAGCTTTCTTT. Translated, it gives CSASTNGLGTEAFF.

This clonotype was seen a few times. The chain carries TRBV21-1 and TRBJ2-7; the table's TRBD1 call for D was not verified on the DNA. TRBV21-1 is a pseudogene segment. The CDR3 runs 15 residues. The CDR3 reads CASTTTRQGAYEQYF. As DNA, the CDR3 is TGTGCCAGCACCACAACCCGACAGGGAGCCTACGAGCAGTACTTC.

The CDR3 sequence is CSAPLSRGFNTEAFF. CDR3 nucleotides: TGCAGTGCTCCCTTGTCACGGGGTTTCAACACTGAAGCTTTCTTT. The chain has TRBV20-1 and TRBJ1-1; no definite D call. Looked up from germline, CDR1 is DFQATT and CDR2 is SNEGSKA (reference sequence). This CDR3 contains 15 residues. Trimming took off 5 bases at V and 2 bases at J, with 18 bases between the two ends.

The chain is built from TRBV20-1 and TRBJ1-2; 10 bases map to TRBD1. The CDR3 runs 13 residues. J lost 8 bases, V lost 3 bases, and 6 bases had no gene match. Germline values: CDR1 DFQATT, CDR2 SNEGSKA (reference sequence). The CDR3 bases are TGCAGTGCTAGCCCGGGACAGGGGAAAGGCTACACCTTC. Its translation: CSASPGQGKGYTF.

The gene calls are TRBV6-1 and TRBJ2-3, with 10 bases matching TRBD2. The germline V gene encodes CDR1 MNHNS and CDR2 SASEGT. The CDR3 runs 17 residues. Trimming cost V 7 bases and J 5 bases; bases outside gene matches: 15. CDR3 amino acids: CASTAGAGGPILDTQYF. CDR3 bases: TGTGCCAGCACCGCAGGAGCGGGGGGGCCTATTTTAGATACGCAGTATTTT.

The table lists this clonotype with a few counts. The chain combines TRBV20-1 with TRBJ1-2, with 9 bases fitting TRBD1. Germline CDR1 reads DFQATT; CDR2 reads SNEGSKA (reference sequence). With 6 bases clipped from V and 5 bases from J, the junction kept 4 bases outside the gene matches. The CDR3 extends over 12 amino acids. The CDR3 protein is CSATGGRYGYTF. The CDR3 DNA is TGCAGTGCCACAGGGGGCCGGTATGGCTACACCTTC.

This clonotype was detected ten times or more. This rearrangement joins TRBV12-3 or TRBV12-4 to TRBJ1-6; the D is unclear. CDR3 size: 13 residues. The germline V and J ends were trimmed by 3 bases and 4 bases, with 4 bases remaining between them. CDR3 sequence: CASSFQYNSPLHF. CDR3 sequence (DNA): TGTGCCAGCAGTTTCCAGTATAATTCACCCCTCCACTTT.

The table lists this clonotype with a few counts. The V and J genes are TRBV30 and TRBJ2-7, with no clear D. Germline V gene data show CDR1 as GTSNPN and CDR2 as SVGIG (reference sequence). V lost 0 bases and J 7 bases, leaving 16 bases between the germline ends. The CDR3 length is 14 residues. CDR3 sequence (DNA): TGTGCCTGGAGTGTACTTTCCCCAAGCCTGGAGCAGTACTTC. This sequence encodes CAWSVLSPSLEQYF. Complete variable domain (other parts from reference TRBV30 and TRBJ2-7): SQTIHQWPATLVQPVGSPLSLECTVEGTSNPNLYWYRQAAGRGLQLLFYSVGIGQISSEVPQNLSASRPQDRQFILSSKKLLLSDSGFYLCAWSVLSPSLEQYFGPGTRLTVT.

This clonotype was seen at least ten times. This CDR3 reads CASSQNEGGYQETQYF. CDR3 sequence (DNA): TGTGCCAGCAGCCAAAACGAGGGCGGGTACCAAGAGACCCAGTACTTC. The gene calls are TRBV3-1 and TRBJ2-5; D may be TRBD2 (5 bases). CDR1 is LGHDT, CDR2 YNNKEL, per germline (reference sequence). The V end was cut by 2 bases, the J end by 0 bases, with 13 bases between. The CDR3 sequence is 16 residues long.

This clonotype was seen a handful of times. V is TRBV28 and J is TRBJ1-5; D call uncertain. CDR1 and CDR2 from the germline V gene are MDHEN and SYDVKM. The CDR3 totals 16 residues. V was shortened by 2 bases and J by 0 bases, with 11 bases between the two germline ends. The CDR3, as DNA: TGTGCCAGCAGTTTACAAGGGCTATATAGCAATCAGCCCCAGCATTTT. Protein product: CASSLQGLYSNQPQHF.

The chain links TRBV4-3 to TRBJ2-5; D gene ambiguous. V was pared by 3 bases and J by 0 bases, with 11 bases between. Germline V CDR1 and CDR2: LGHNA, YSLEER. The CDR3 sequence is 15 residues long. CDR3 in DNA: TGCGCCAGCAGCCAGGACGTGGGATACCAAGAGACCCAGTACTTC. Amino acids: CASSQDVGYQETQYF.

This rearrangement joins TRBV6-2 or TRBV6-3 to TRBJ2-7; D is uncertain. The V and J ends lost 0 bases and 0 bases respectively, with 12 bases between them. CDR1 is MNHEY, CDR2 SVGEGT, per germline. The length of the CDR3 is 16 residues. The CDR3 sequence is CASSYSRAVPSYEQYF. The DNA of the CDR3 is TGTGCCAGCAGTTACTCGCGCGCGGTACCCTCCTACGAGCAGTACTTC.

This clonotype was counted ten times or more. A junction boundary mismatches the germline segment, possibly from a read error. The chain employs TRBV5-1 and TRBJ1-1, with D possibly being TRBD1 (5 bases). This CDR3 has 13 amino acids. Germline V gene data show CDR1 as SGHRS and CDR2 as YFSETQ. The CDR3 loop reads CASSPGPNTEAFF. The CDR3 DNA is TGTGCCAGCAGCCCGGGACCAAACACTGAAGCTTTCTTT.

This clonotype came up a few times. The genes are TRBV12-3 or TRBV12-4 and TRBJ1-1; D is undetermined. The length of the CDR3 is 18 residues. V shed 5 bases and J shed 6 bases, with 28 bases lying between them. CDR3 in DNA: TGTGCCAGCAGTCCACTATTCCCAGATCGAGAAGGTGGCTCTGAAGCTTTCTTT. It yields the protein CASSPLFPDREGGSEAFF.

This chain connects TRBV7-2 to TRBJ1-5, with D unresolved. The germline V gene encodes CDR1 SGHTA and CDR2 FQGNSA. Deletions cut 0 bases from V and 7 bases from J, with 16 bases between. The CDR3 totals 16 residues. The CDR3, as DNA: TGTGCCAGCAGCTTAGCTCGCCCCAGGAGAGTCCAGCCCCAGCATTTT. It specifies CASSLARPRRVQPQHF.

In this sample, this clonotype turned up a few times. The rearrangement joins TRBV28 to TRBJ1-1; perhaps TRBD1 as D (5 bases). This CDR3 has 16 amino acids. V was clipped by 4 bases and J by 2 bases, with 17 bases between them. Looked up from germline, CDR1 is MDHEN and CDR2 is SYDVKM. The CDR3 reads CASSSPGVGVNTEAFF. As DNA, the CDR3 is TGTGCCAGCAGTTCACCGGGAGTAGGGGTAAACACTGAAGCTTTCTTT.

This clonotype was counted between two and nine times. This chain uses TRBV6-1 with TRBJ2-6, with 9 bases identical to TRBD2. The CDR3 consists of 16 residues. In germline, CDR1 is MNHNS, CDR2 SASEGT. The V segment lost 4 bases and the J segment 4 bases; nucleotides outside the gene matches: 5. The CDR3 DNA sequence: TGTGCCAGCAGTGGTAGCGGGAGATCCGGGGCCAACGTCCTGACTTTC. Its protein is CASSGSGRSGANVLTF.

The chain combines TRBV28 with TRBJ2-7, with a tentative D call TRBD2 (6 bases). The germline V gene has CDR1 MDHEN and CDR2 SYDVKM. Deletions cut 7 bases from V and 1 base from J, with 14 bases between. The CDR3 runs 14 residues. The CDR3 here is CASKRVGQSYEQYF. The CDR3 DNA reads TGTGCCAGCAAGCGGGTAGGCCAATCCTACGAGCAGTACTTC.

This clonotype was seen a few times. The chain employs TRBV5-1 and TRBJ1-6; 9 bases map to TRBD1. The CDR3 sequence is 14 residues long. CDR1 SGHRS and CDR2 YFSETQ come from the germline V gene. The junction had 5 bases not matched to a gene; V was cut back by 3 bases and J by 10 bases. The CDR3 DNA follows: TGCGCCAGCAGCTGGGGGGACAGGGACTCACCCCTCCACTTT. The encoded protein is CASSWGDRDSPLHF.